The TCR beta chain under discussion was sequenced for a study of metastatic and nonmetastatic thyroid tumors. Study-level background: Comparative analysis of repertoires was undertaken across blood and tumor or nodule tissue obtained from malignant and benign thyroid patients.

Treatment of any kind had been given to no patient before thyroid surgery. This clone was seen ten or more times. Its antigen is as yet unknown. With MiXCR, TCRdb called clones anew from the PCR reads. The table shows roughly 13,000 clones, with around a quarter occurring only once. Findings and limits, study-wide: Within blood and tumor, benign nodules reportedly had significantly lower TCR beta diversity than malignant thyroid tumors did.

CDR1 is SGHNT and CDR2 is YENEEA in the germline V gene. The V and J ends lost 1 base and 7 bases respectively, with 8 bases between them. This CDR3 has 13 residues. The TCR was taken from a female donor with papillary thyroid cancer or a benign thyroid nodule (not recorded which). Some clones in this sample may be carry-over from other donors' samples. The rearrangement joins TRBV11-3 to TRBJ1-5, with D uncertain. Material for sequencing was blood. The DNA of the CDR3 is TGTGCCAGCAGCTTAGCTCTCCGGCAGCCCCAGCATTTT. As protein: CASSLALRQPQHF.